This TCR beta chain is from a study of blood T cell repertoires in COVID-19. Clones were sequenced by immunoSEQ multiplex PCR, and TCRdb holds only the in-frame ones, with some missing. The table has about 350,000 clones, roughly 90% seen once. Participants were placed into cohorts based on the clinical history they reported. V lost 1 base, J lost 2 bases, and 18 bases lay in between. This CDR3 has 18 residues. Looked up from germline, CDR1 is LGHNA and CDR2 is YSLEER. This receptor was taken from a young woman who had recovered from COVID-19. The V call is TRBV4-3, the J call TRBJ2-1; a possible D gene is TRBD2 (6 bases). Sequenced sample: PBMCs or T cells enriched from blood (not recorded which). The CDR3 loop reads CASSQVRVSGGTYNEQFF. CDR3 bases: TGCGCCAGCAGCCAAGTGAGGGTGTCCGGGGGTACCTACAATGAGCAGTTCTTC.